The clone carrying this TCR beta chain has a count of ten or more. This entry comes from a study of naive and memory T cell subsets. CMV status came from CD4+ T cell IFNgamma after overnight CMV lysate stimulation of fresh PBMCs. Four subsets defined by CD45RA and CD27 were sorted after CD3, CD4, CD8 and live/dead staining. An equimolar mix of two oligonucleotides served as the beta constant-region primer for TRBC1 and TRBC2. In TCRdb, the UMI-ligation and nested PCR reads were re-called with MiXCR into one record per CDR3 protein. Among roughly 91,000 distinct CDR3 sequences listed, over 10% were seen once. The V segment lost 6 bases and the J segment 2 bases; nucleotides outside the gene matches: 3. This CDR3 has 14 amino acids. The germline gives CDR1 SGHVS, CDR2 FNYEAQ.

The rearrangement uses TRBV7-6 and TRBJ2-4; TRBD2 matches at 8 bases. Source material: central memory CD4+ T cells from blood. This receptor was taken from a human donor in good health. The DNA of the CDR3 is TGTGCCAGCAGTCCTAGCGGGCCCAAAAACATTCAGTACTTC. It specifies CASSPSGPKNIQYF.